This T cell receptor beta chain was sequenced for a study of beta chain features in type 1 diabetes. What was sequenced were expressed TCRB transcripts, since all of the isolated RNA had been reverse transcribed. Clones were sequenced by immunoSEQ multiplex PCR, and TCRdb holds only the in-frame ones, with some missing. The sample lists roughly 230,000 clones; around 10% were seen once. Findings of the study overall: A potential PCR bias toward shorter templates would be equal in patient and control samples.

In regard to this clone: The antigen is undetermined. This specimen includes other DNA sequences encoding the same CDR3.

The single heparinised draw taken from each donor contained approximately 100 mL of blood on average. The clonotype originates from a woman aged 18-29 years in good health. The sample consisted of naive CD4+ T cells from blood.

The CDR3 region is CASSLGTGNTEAFF. The CDR3, as DNA: TGCGCCAGCAGCTTGGGGACAGGGAACACTGAAGCTTTCTTT. The J gene is TRBJ1-1, the V gene TRBV5-1, with 7 bases that match TRBD1. CDR3 length equals 14 residues. The V segment lost 0 bases and the J segment 1 base; nucleotides outside the gene matches: 0. The germline CDR1 and CDR2 sequences are SGHRS and YFSETQ.